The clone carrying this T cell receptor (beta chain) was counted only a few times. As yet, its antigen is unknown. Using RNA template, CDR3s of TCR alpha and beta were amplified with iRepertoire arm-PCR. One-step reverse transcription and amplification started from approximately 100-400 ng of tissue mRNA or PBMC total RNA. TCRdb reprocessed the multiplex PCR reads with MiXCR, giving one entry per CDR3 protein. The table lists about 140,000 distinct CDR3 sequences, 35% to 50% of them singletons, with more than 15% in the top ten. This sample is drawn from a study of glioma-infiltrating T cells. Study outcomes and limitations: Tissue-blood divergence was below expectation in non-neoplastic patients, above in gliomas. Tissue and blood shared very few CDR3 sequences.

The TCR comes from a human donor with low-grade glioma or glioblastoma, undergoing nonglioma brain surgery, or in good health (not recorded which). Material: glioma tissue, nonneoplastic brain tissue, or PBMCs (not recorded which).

CDR3 protein: CASSPDTGVGINIQYF. The CDR3 region has the DNA TGCGCCAGCAGCCCCGATACGGGGGTAGGGATAAACATTCAGTACTTC. The chain joins TRBV4-1 to TRBJ2-4; maybe TRBD2 (6 bases). Germline V gene data show CDR1 as MGHRA and CDR2 as YSYEKL. This CDR3 is 16 amino acids long. Trimming took 4 bases from V and 6 from J, leaving 19 bases between them.